This T cell receptor beta chain was obtained from a study of T-cell reconstitution after alpha-beta-depleted transplantation in children. This clonotype was seen a few times. Construction of the TCRbeta library involved unique molecular identifiers. One entry per CDR3 protein results from TCRdb running MiXCR on the PCR reads. The table has over 550,000 distinct CDR3 sequences, over 9.5% seen once. The germline gives CDR1 MNHEY, CDR2 SVGAGI. This CDR3 has 14 amino acids. V was pared by 2 bases and J by 1 base, with 9 bases between. The rearrangement links TRBV6-5 to TRBJ2-7; tentative D call: TRBD2 (6 bases). The receptor comes from a human donor who donated a stem cell graft to a child with acute myeloid leukemia. Here the sequenced sample was PBMCs from the stem cell graft donor, taken from the stem cell graft. CDR3 amino acids: CASSYTGLSYEQYF. As DNA, the CDR3 is TGTGCCAGCAGTTACACGGGACTGTCCTACGAGCAGTACTTC.